This T cell receptor (beta chain) was identified during a study of blood T cell repertoires in COVID-19. Across the whole study: Donors in the United States, Italy and Spain gave samples during acute or convalescent COVID-19.

TCRdb's copy holds only in-frame clones and misses some; the assay was immunoSEQ multiplex PCR. The data contain around 200,000 clones, about four fifths of them singletons. The CDR3 runs to 17 residues. V lost 5 bases and J lost 3; bases outside the gene matches: 8. CDR1 and CDR2 from the germline V gene are ENHRY and SYGVKD. The rearrangement joins TRBV10-3 to TRBJ2-6, with 9 bases fitting TRBD1. The sample consisted of peripheral blood. The receptor was isolated from a human donor in a cohort sampled during active COVID-19. CDR3 region: CAISPGTGYGGANVLTF. The CDR3 region has the DNA TGTGCCATCAGTCCCGGGACAGGGTATGGTGGGGCCAACGTCCTGACTTTC.